This TCR beta chain is drawn from a study of neurological immune-mediated disorders. Notes on the study in general: The highest TCR clonal expansion occurred in HTLV-1-associated myelopathy; multiple sclerosis fell below healthy controls.

This clonotype was observed many times. Its matching antigen is unknown. It was by 5'RACE with 10-nucleotide random UMIs that the cDNA was made. In each sequencing run, over 170 million TCR-beta sequences were generated from 15-18 subjects. TCRdb re-called the 5' RACE reads with MiXCR, one entry per CDR3 protein. The sample has 15,000 to 20,000 distinct CDR3 sequences; approximately 7.3% are singletons. With 1 base removed from V and 2 bases from J, the gap between germline ends came to 8 bases. The CDR3 length is 14 residues. Germline loops: CDR1 LNHDA, CDR2 SQIVND (reference sequence). The sequence derives from a woman aged 25 to 39 with HTLV-1-associated myelopathy (HAM/TSP). This chain connects TRBV19 to TRBJ1-1; no firm D call. The material sequenced was CD8+ T cells from blood. The CDR3 loop reads CASSIGAGNTEAFF. The DNA for the CDR3 is TGTGCCAGTAGTATAGGCGCGGGAAACACTGAAGCTTTCTTT.